The 17 T cell receptor beta chains below were found in one sample sequenced in a study of blood T cell repertoires in COVID-19. Measured with immunoSEQ multiplex PCR; TCRdb has only the in-frame clones, and not every one. The table has approximately 310,000 clones, more than 70% seen once. Input material: peripheral blood. These receptors came from a woman in her forties or fifties who had recovered from COVID-19.

The chain is built from TRBV30 and TRBJ2-7, with TRBD1 matching 9 bases. The germline CDR1 and CDR2 sequences are GTSNPN and SVGIG (reference sequence). Losses at the gene ends were 2 bases for V and 7 bases for J; bases not matched to a gene: 12. This CDR3 is 15 amino acids long. DNA of the CDR3: TGTGCCTGGAGTACGGGACAGGGAAACCCTAGTGAGCAGTACTTC. Amino acid sequence: CAWSTGQGNPSEQYF.

The chain couples TRBV7-8 to TRBJ2-1; TRBD1 matches at 7 bases. V was clipped by 1 base and J by 4 bases; unmatched bases: 4. The CDR3 loop spans 15 amino acids. Germline V gives CDR1 SGHVS, CDR2 FQNEAQ. Written as DNA, the CDR3 is TGTGCCAGCAGCTTAGTAGGGGGCCCATACAATGAGCAGTTCTTC. Its protein product is CASSLVGGPYNEQFF.

CDR3: CASSSRYGTDTQYF. The DNA of the CDR3 is TGTGCCAGCAGTTCCCGGTACGGCACAGATACGCAGTATTTT. This chain uses TRBV6-5 with TRBJ2-3; no clear D. The CDR3 contains 14 residues. Germline CDR1 reads MNHEY; CDR2 reads SVGAGI. V lost 4 bases to trimming and J lost 1 base, with 9 bases between them.

The V and J genes are TRBV3-1 (or the pseudogene TRBV3-2) and TRBJ1-1; unclear D gene. The V gene's germline CDR1 is LGHDT and CDR2 YNNKEL (reference sequence). The CDR3 is 16 residues long. Trimming removed 1 base from V and 14 bases from J, with 26 bases in between. CDR3 bases: TGTGCCAGCAGCCAAGGGGCAAACCAGAACTCCCTGTACGCATTCTTT. It translates to CASSQGANQNSLYAFF.

The chain is built from TRBV25-1 and TRBJ1-1, with 8 bases fitting TRBD1. The V and J ends lost 6 bases and 4 bases, in that order; junction bases with no gene match: 4. The CDR3 length is 13 residues. Per the germline V gene, CDR1 is MGHDK and CDR2 is SYGVNS. This CDR3 is CASRGTGGTEAFF. The CDR3 bases are TGTGCCAGCAGGGGCACAGGGGGCACTGAAGCTTTCTTT.

This chain uses TRBV28 with TRBJ2-1; possible D gene TRBD1, 6 bases. The CDR3 has 15 amino acids. From germline, CDR1 is MDHEN and CDR2 SYDVKM. With 6 bases removed from V and 9 bases from J, the gap between germline ends came to 21 bases. The CDR3 DNA follows: TGTGCCAGCAGCCTTAACAGGGTCCCACGGGGTGAGCAGTTCTTC. This codes for CASSLNRVPRGEQFF.

V usage is TRBV7-2 and J usage is TRBJ1-2; perhaps TRBD1 as D (5 bases). Germline values: CDR1 SGHTA, CDR2 FQGNSA. The CDR3 loop spans 13 amino acids. With 3 bases removed from V and 8 bases from J, the gap between germline ends came to 13 bases. The CDR3 bases are TGTGCCAGCAGCTTCAGGGATAGTGGGGGCTACACCTTC. As protein: CASSFRDSGGYTF.

The V and J genes are TRBV19 and TRBJ1-2; D gene unclear. The CDR3 has 14 amino acids. Germline-derived CDR1 and CDR2 are LNHDA and SQIVND (reference sequence). V lost 5 bases and J 0 bases, leaving 10 bases between the germline ends. The CDR3 DNA reads TGTGCCAGTAGTCCGTCGCAGGCTAACTATGGCTACACCTTC. Protein: CASSPSQANYGYTF.

The chain is built from TRBV19 and TRBJ2-4; 7 bases are a match to TRBD1. The CDR3 is 17 residues long. The V gene end was trimmed by 1 base and the J gene end by 1 base; junction bases not matched to a gene: 7. Germline V gives CDR1 LNHDA, CDR2 SQIVND (reference sequence). CDR3 region: CASSIGTGTAAKNIQYF. The CDR3 DNA reads TGTGCCAGTAGTATAGGGACCGGGACAGCGGCCAAAAACATTCAGTACTTC. The whole variable domain, filled in from reference TRBV19 and TRBJ2-4, reads DGGITQSPKYLFRKEGQNVTLSCEQNLNHDAMYWYRQDPGQGLRLIYYSQIVNDFQKGDIAEGYSVSREKKESFPLTVTSAQKNPTAFYLCASSIGTGTAAKNIQYFGAGTRLSVL.

The chain uses TRBV15 and TRBJ2-2; 8 bases are shared with TRBD2. From germline, CDR1 is LNHNV and CDR2 YYDKDF (reference sequence). CDR3 length: 16 residues. Trimming removed 0 bases from V and 2 bases from J; junction bases left unmatched: 2. The CDR3 DNA reads as TGTGCCACCAGCAGAGAAAGCGGGAGAAACACCGGGGAGCTGTTTTTT. Translated: CATSRESGRNTGELFF.

The chain joins TRBV27 to TRBJ2-5, with a tentative D call TRBD1 (6 bases). CDR1 is MNHEY, CDR2 SMNVEV, per germline (reference sequence). The CDR3 contains 14 residues. V was trimmed by 5 bases and J by 5 bases, leaving 15 bases between them. The CDR3 DNA reads TGTGCCAGCAGTGACCTTGGGGGCTCCGAGACCCAGTACTTC. It translates to CASSDLGGSETQYF.

The chain links TRBV3-1 (or the pseudogene TRBV3-2) to TRBJ1-6; 9 bases align to TRBD1. Germline CDR1 reads LGHDT; CDR2 reads YNNKEL (reference sequence). The trim removed 6 bases at V and 7 bases at J, leaving 10 bases unmatched. This CDR3 is built from 16 residues. CDR3 nucleotide sequence: TGTGCCAGCAGTCCGACAGGGGGAATGTTAAATTCACCCCTCCACTTT. It translates to CASSPTGGMLNSPLHF.

The genes are TRBV19 and TRBJ1-1, with TRBD1 matching 8 bases. The CDR3 totals 13 residues. Germline V lookup: CDR1 LNHDA, CDR2 SQIVND (reference sequence). V lost 7 bases to trimming and J lost 4 bases; unmatched junction nucleotides: 5. The CDR3 sequence is CASTSRGRTEAFF. In nucleotides, the CDR3 is TGTGCCAGTACAAGCAGGGGGCGCACTGAAGCTTTCTTT.

The rearrangement uses TRBV7-2 and TRBJ2-3; the match to TRBD2 covers 9 bases. CDR1 and CDR2 from the germline V gene are SGHTA and FQGNSA. V gave up 2 bases and J gave up 1 base; unmatched junction bases: 13. The CDR3 has 19 amino acids. In nucleotides, the CDR3 is TGTGCCAGCAGCTTATATGGCCTAGCGGGGAGAACCCGCACAGATACGCAGTATTTT. It translates to CASSLYGLAGRTRTDTQYF.

The chain's CDR3 is CASSSYRAGEQYF. In DNA, the CDR3 is TGTGCCAGTAGTAGCTACAGGGCGGGCGAGCAGTACTTC. The chain has TRBV19 and TRBJ2-7, with D maybe TRBD1 (6 bases). The CDR3 has 13 residues. Germline V gene lookup returns CDR1 LNHDA and CDR2 SQIVND (reference sequence). The V end lost 4 bases, the J end lost 6 bases, and 13 bases lay between the germline ends.

This chain connects TRBV27 to TRBJ2-7; 8 nucleotides match TRBD2. CDR3 length equals 14 residues. Per germline, CDR1 MNHEY and CDR2 SMNVEV (reference sequence). After removal of 5 bases from V and 3 bases from J, the junction contained 6 bases not matched to a gene. The CDR3 is CASSVSGTYYEQYF. The CDR3 bases are TGTGCCAGCAGTGTTAGCGGGACCTACTACGAGCAGTACTTC.

CDR3 amino acids: CASSREARDSPLHF. The CDR3 DNA sequence: TGTGCCAGCAGTCGGGAGGCTAGGGATTCACCCCTCCACTTT. The chain uses TRBV6-4 and TRBJ1-6; D uncertain. V was shortened by 5 bases and J by 8 bases, with 13 bases between the two germline ends. Germline CDR1 is MRHNA and CDR2 is SNTAGT. The CDR3 spans 14 residues.